A selection of T cell receptor beta chains follows, all from one sample in a study of shared clonotypes between healthy human individuals. Using immunoSEQ multiplex PCR, the repertoire was profiled, and TCRdb retains in-frame clones only, with some absent. The data show nearly 2 million clones, approximately 95% seen once. Sequencing input: naive CD8+ T cells sorted from blood. The origin of the receptors is a man younger than 35 in good health. Both conserved end residues are part of each CDR3. The D gene is left open where the match is weak. Clone size, where shown, is once, few, many, or a class for clones that have expanded.

clone size: once
J gene: TRBJ1-1
D gene: .
V gene: TRBV20-1
CDR3 protein: CSARDGGEAFF
CDR3 DNA: TGCAGTGCTAGAGATGGGGGTGAAGCTTTCTTT

clone size: .
J gene: TRBJ2-1
D gene: TRBD2
V gene: TRBV5-1
CDR3 protein: CASTPKTSGSGNEQFF
CDR3 DNA: TGCGCCAGCACCCCAAAGACTAGCGGGAGTGGCAATGAGCAGTTCTTC

clone size: .
J gene: TRBJ2-1
D gene: .
V gene: TRBV29-1
CDR3 protein: CSVVSTGLGEQFF
CDR3 DNA: TGCAGCGTTGTGTCTACAGGGTTGGGTGAGCAGTTCTTC

clone size: .
J gene: TRBJ1-2
D gene: .
V gene: TRBV11-2
CDR3 protein: CASSLGVGSNYGYTF
CDR3 DNA: TGTGCCAGCAGCTTAGGGGTGGGGAGTAACTATGGCTACACCTTC

clone size: .
J gene: TRBJ1-6
D gene: TRBD1
V gene: TRBV28
CDR3 protein: CASVGGQGIHNSPLHF
CDR3 DNA: TGTGCCAGCGTTGGGGGACAGGGCATCCATAATTCACCCCTCCACTTT

clone size: .
J gene: TRBJ2-1
D gene: .
V gene: TRBV9
CDR3 protein: CASSVGAGSSYNEQFF
CDR3 DNA: TGTGCCAGCAGCGTAGGGGCGGGGAGCTCCTACAATGAGCAGTTCTTC

clone size: once
J gene: TRBJ2-2
D gene: .
V gene: TRBV5-1
CDR3 protein: CASSLAGAKDTGELFF
CDR3 DNA: TGCGCCAGCAGCTTGGCAGGGGCGAAGGACACCGGGGAGCTGTTTTTT

clone size: .
J gene: TRBJ2-1
D gene: .
V gene: TRBV30
CDR3 protein: CAWSPPISSYNEQFF
CDR3 DNA: TGTGCCTGGAGCCCTCCAATTAGCTCCTACAATGAGCAGTTCTTC

clone size: .
J gene: TRBJ2-2
D gene: .
V gene: TRBV6-6
CDR3 protein: CASSYGGEGGELFF
CDR3 DNA: TGTGCCAGCAGTTATGGGGGAGAGGGCGGGGAGCTGTTTTTT

clone size: .
J gene: TRBJ1-1
D gene: TRBD1
V gene: TRBV14
CDR3 protein: CASSPITGETEAFF
CDR3 DNA: TGTGCCAGCAGCCCCATTACAGGGGAGACTGAAGCTTTCTTT

clone size: .
J gene: TRBJ2-3
D gene: TRBD2
V gene: TRBV4-3
CDR3 protein: CASSQLGLAGGPGIDTQYF
CDR3 DNA: TGCGCCAGCAGCCAACTGGGACTAGCGGGAGGGCCCGGGATAGATACGCAGTATTTT

clone size: .
J gene: TRBJ2-7
D gene: TRBD2
V gene: TRBV28
CDR3 protein: CASSLLAGQYEQYF
CDR3 DNA: TGTGCCAGCAGTTTACTAGCGGGACAATACGAGCAGTACTTC

clone size: .
J gene: TRBJ2-1
D gene: .
V gene: TRBV6-1
CDR3 protein: CASSETVVESSEQFF
CDR3 DNA: TGTGCCAGCAGTGAAACCGTTGTAGAATCCAGTGAGCAGTTCTTC

clone size: .
J gene: TRBJ2-5
D gene: .
V gene: TRBV27
CDR3 protein: CASSLIGVLSPETQYF
CDR3 DNA: TGTGCCAGCAGTTTAATCGGGGTGCTGAGTCCAGAGACCCAGTACTTC

clone size: .
J gene: TRBJ1-1
D gene: .
V gene: TRBV7-3
CDR3 protein: CASSLAYGGPDTEAFF
CDR3 DNA: TGTGCCAGCAGCTTGGCTTACGGGGGCCCAGACACTGAAGCTTTCTTT

clone size: .
J gene: TRBJ2-1
D gene: TRBD1
V gene: TRBV7-9
CDR3 protein: CASSTTAFGTGGPNNEQFF
CDR3 DNA: TGTGCCAGCAGCACTACAGCTTTTGGGACAGGGGGCCCCAACAATGAGCAGTTCTTC

clone size: .
J gene: TRBJ1-1
D gene: .
V gene: TRBV7-8
CDR3 protein: CASSLANWGGTEAFF
CDR3 DNA: TGTGCCAGCAGCTTAGCTAATTGGGGGGGCACTGAAGCTTTCTTT

clone size: .
J gene: TRBJ1-2
D gene: TRBD1
V gene: TRBV9
CDR3 protein: CASSGTGSGYTF
CDR3 DNA: TGTGCCAGCAGCGGGACAGGGTCCGGCTACACCTTC

clone size: .
J gene: TRBJ2-6
D gene: TRBD1
V gene: TRBV7-8
CDR3 protein: CASSPDRTGLVAGANVLTF
CDR3 DNA: TGTGCCAGCAGCCCCGACCGGACAGGTCTGGTGGCTGGGGCCAACGTCCTGACTTTC

clone size: .
J gene: TRBJ2-7
D gene: .
V gene: TRBV7-9
CDR3 protein: CASSLGGYSLLGEQYF
CDR3 DNA: TGTGCCAGCAGCTTAGGGGGATACAGTCTATTAGGCGAGCAGTACTTC

clone size: .
J gene: TRBJ2-1
D gene: TRBD2
V gene: TRBV30
CDR3 protein: CAWLAGGRNNEQFF
CDR3 DNA: TGTGCCTGGCTAGCGGGAGGTAGGAACAATGAGCAGTTCTTC

clone size: .
J gene: TRBJ2-1
D gene: .
V gene: TRBV5-1
CDR3 protein: CASSLGLEQFF
CDR3 DNA: TGCGCCAGCAGCTTGGGGTTAGAGCAGTTCTTC

clone size: .
J gene: TRBJ2-1
D gene: .
V gene: TRBV10-3
CDR3 protein: CAISEVGSNEQFF
CDR3 DNA: TGTGCCATCAGTGAGGTTGGCTCCAATGAGCAGTTCTTC

clone size: .
J gene: TRBJ1-2
D gene: .
V gene: TRBV4-3
CDR3 protein: CASSPNLQGHGYTF
CDR3 DNA: TGCGCCAGCAGCCCTAATTTGCAGGGCCATGGCTACACCTTC